This TCR beta chain emerged from a study of cytomegalovirus exposure and HLA in healthy donors. To note about this clone: Its antigen is not identified.

The CDR3 sequence is 13 residues long. Between the trimmed V and J ends, which lost 2 bases and 8 bases, there was a span of 7 bases. The V gene's germline CDR1 is MDHEN and CDR2 SYDVKM. The PCR contained 60 Vbeta and 13 Jbeta primers. TCRdb's copy holds only in-frame clones and misses some; the assay was immunoSEQ multiplex PCR. The sample lists approximately 98,000 clones, approximately 79% occurring once. Whole-study findings and limits: Among CMV-associated TCR beta chains, most appeared HLA-restricted in a later analysis. One variant, a missense change in DCLRE1C, was linked in a later analysis to TCR beta V- and J-gene trimming. In a later analysis, HLA-associated beta chains showed higher expansion and lower generation probabilities than comparable chains.

Sequencing was carried out using PBMCs. This chain joins TRBV28 and TRBJ2-6; D remains ambiguous. The sequence derives from a male donor in good health and CMV-seronegative. The CDR3 DNA sequence: TGTGCCAGCAGTTTACGTCCCTCCAACGTCCTGACTTTC. Its protein is CASSLRPSNVLTF.